One and the same sample provided the 8 T cell receptor beta chains below, sequenced in a study of quantifying T cell responses using KT2 cells. Study-level information: TCR alpha and beta constant-region primers primed reverse transcription of RNA.

Each cDNA got a UMI-containing oligo ligated at its 3' end. An equimolar mix of RC1.1 and RC1.2 primed the beta chain across TRBC1 and TRBC2. One entry per CDR3 protein results from TCRdb running MiXCR on the UMI-ligation and nested PCR reads. The top ten hold approximately 14% of the sample, which has about 30,000 distinct CDR3 sequences, 7.3% seen once. Specimen: PBMCs spiked with cells of the T cell clone KT2. The receptors shown here come from a human donor.

This clonotype was found a few times. The rearrangement joins TRBV11-2 to TRBJ2-3; the D is unclear. The CDR3 is 13 residues long. CDR1 SGHAT and CDR2 FQNNGV come from the germline V gene. Trimming took 3 bases from V and 1 from J, leaving 5 bases between them. DNA of the CDR3: TGTGCCAGCAGCTTCGGCCGCACAGATACGCAGTATTTT. Translation gives CASSFGRTDTQYF.

This clonotype was counted at least ten times. The chain links TRBV4-2 to TRBJ2-3, with 11 bases identical to TRBD1. Germline CDR1 reads LGHNA; CDR2 reads YNFKEQ. The CDR3 has 16 amino acids. V lost 1 base and J lost 5; bases outside the gene matches: 5. Here the CDR3 reads CASSQAGTGGGDTQYF. CDR3 in DNA: TGTGCCAGCAGCCAAGCGGGGACAGGGGGTGGAGATACGCAGTATTTT.

This clonotype has only a few counts. This chain joins TRBV20-1 and TRBJ2-3; 9 nucleotides line up with TRBD2. The germline CDR1 and CDR2 sequences are DFQATT and SNEGSKA (reference sequence). This CDR3 has 17 residues. Unmatched junction bases numbered 10, after V lost 0 bases and J lost 3 bases. CDR3 sequence (DNA): TGCAGTGCTAGAGATCCCGAGCGGGGGGAAGATACAGATACGCAGTATTTT. The encoded protein is CSARDPERGEDTDTQYF.

The sample holds many counts of this clonotype. V and J are TRBV5-1 and TRBJ1-1, with a weak D call TRBD1 (5 bases). Trimming pared 0 bases from V and 2 bases from J, leaving 11 bases between. This CDR3 spans 15 amino acids. Germline assignment: CDR1 SGHRS and CDR2 YFSETQ. CDR3 loop: CASSLDPQANTEAFF. CDR3 coding DNA: TGCGCCAGCAGCTTGGACCCACAGGCAAACACTGAAGCTTTCTTT.

The chain carries TRBV12-3 or TRBV12-4 and TRBJ1-6; 11 bases are a match to TRBD1. There are 15 residues in the CDR3. The trim removed 5 bases at V and 9 bases at J, leaving 6 bases unmatched. The CDR3 loop reads CASSLRTGGASPLHF. The CDR3 DNA reads as TGTGCCAGCAGTCTTCGGACAGGGGGCGCTTCACCCCTCCACTTT.

This clonotype came up many times. The V call is TRBV14, the J call TRBJ1-2; the D gene is possibly TRBD1 (5 bases). The CDR3 length is 15 residues. Trimming took off 4 bases at V and 2 bases at J, with 14 bases between the two ends. CDR1 and CDR2 from the germline V gene are SGHDN and FVKESK. CDR3 DNA: TGTGCCAGCAGCCGGGACGGGACCATCAACTATGGCTACACCTTC. Its translation is CASSRDGTINYGYTF.

Remarks on this clonotype: This clone may be a read error of a much larger clone one base away. The CDR3 DNA reads as TGTGCCAGCAGCTTGGGGCTAGCGGGACCCTCCTACGAGAAGTACTTC. Translating gives CASSLGLAGPSYEKYF. The chain recombines TRBV5-4 with TRBJ2-7, with 9 nucleotides matching TRBD2. Germline V CDR1 and CDR2: SGHNT, YYREEE (reference sequence). The CDR3 totals 16 residues.

A few counts support this clonotype. The rearrangement joins TRBV7-2 to TRBJ2-7, with D maybe TRBD2 (5 bases). Trimming left V 0 bases short and J 2 bases short, with 14 bases between. This CDR3 contains 16 residues. From germline, CDR1 is SGHTA and CDR2 FQGNSA. CDR3 DNA sequence: TGTGCCAGCAGCTTAGCTTGGTCGAGCGGAGCCTACGAGCAGTACTTC. Translated: CASSLAWSSGAYEQYF.